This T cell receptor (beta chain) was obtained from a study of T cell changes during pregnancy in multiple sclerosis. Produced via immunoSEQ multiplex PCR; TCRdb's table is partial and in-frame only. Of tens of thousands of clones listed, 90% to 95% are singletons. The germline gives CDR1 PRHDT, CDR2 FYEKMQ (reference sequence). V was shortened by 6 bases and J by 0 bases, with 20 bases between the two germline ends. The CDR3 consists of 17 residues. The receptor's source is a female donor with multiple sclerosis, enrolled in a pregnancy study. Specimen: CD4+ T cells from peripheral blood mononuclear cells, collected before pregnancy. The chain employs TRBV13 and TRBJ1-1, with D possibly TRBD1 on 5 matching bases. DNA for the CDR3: TGTGCCAGCAGTTTTCTGGACAAAAGGAACATGAACACTGAAGCTTTCTTT. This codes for CASSFLDKRNMNTEAFF.